This paragraph reports one TCR beta chain. Its antigen is not identified. Repertoires were generated with immunoSEQ multiplex PCR, while TCRdb's copy carries only in-frame clones and drops some. In the table there are 65,000 to 90,000 clones, 90% of which are singletons. Trimming left V 5 bases short and J 2 bases short, with 3 bases between. Germline V gives CDR1 LNHDA, CDR2 SQIVND (reference sequence). The CDR3 loop spans 12 amino acids. Autoimmune disease history or systemic immunosuppression disqualified patients. The record originates from a study of OX40 agonist ivuxolimab in advanced cancers. Whole-study context: Past anti-PD-1, anti-PD-L1 or anti-CTLA-4 therapy was accepted, and 40% to 45% had received some. Three partial responders included one hepatocellular carcinoma patient and two cutaneous melanoma patients. General study findings and limits: Some nonresponders additionally presented with little normalized T-cell clonal expansion.

This clonotype was obtained from an adult with an advanced solid tumor such as melanoma, head and neck, liver or kidney cancer. The rearrangement joins TRBV19 to TRBJ1-4; D gene ambiguous. Sequencing used CD4+ or CD8+ T cells sorted from blood, obtained in a trial of the OX40 agonist ivuxolimab. CDR3 DNA: TGTGCCAGTAGTCAGACTAATGAAAAACTGTTTTTT. It yields the protein CASSQTNEKLFF. The entire variable domain, with the rest obtained from reference TRBV19 and TRBJ1-4, is as follows: DGGITQSPKYLFRKEGQNVTLSCEQNLNHDAMYWYRQDPGQGLRLIYYSQIVNDFQKGDIAEGYSVSREKKESFPLTVTSAQKNPTAFYLCASSQTNEKLFFGSGTQLSVL.